These 18 T cell receptor beta chains were sequenced from one sample in a study of shared clonotypes between healthy human individuals (TCRdb year 2020). The library relied on the immunoSEQ multiplex PCR assay. Held by TCRdb, this immuneACCESS table contains in-frame sequences only and omits some clones. Under half of the omission traces to an unresolved V gene where checked; the cause of the rest is unknown. The sample table records around 2.5 million clones; 93% of these occur just once. In total, the top ten clones hold approximately 0.36% of the sample. Material: naive CD4+ T cells from PBMCs. This sample's cell subset or site label indicates: CD45RA+ positively selected. The receptor source for this set is a man between 18 and 35 years old in good health. Some clones in this sample may be carry-over from other donors' samples.

The V and J genes are TRBV27 and TRBJ2-2; D gene ambiguous. Per the germline V gene, CDR1 is MNHEY and CDR2 is SMNVEV (reference sequence). The V and J ends lost 4 bases and 1 base respectively, with 7 bases between them. CDR3 length: 14 amino acids. CDR3 nucleotides: TGTGCCAGCAGTTACTATCTGAACACCGGGGAGCTGTTTTTT. Translated: CASSYYLNTGELFF.

V and J are TRBV7-6 and TRBJ2-3; D not resolved. Deletions cut 2 bases from V and 3 bases from J, with 15 bases between. Germline-derived CDR1 and CDR2 are SGHVS and FNYEAQ. The CDR3 has 16 amino acids. The CDR3 nucleotides read TGTGCCAGCAGCTTATTTGGTCGGTCCCCAACAGATACGCAGTATTTT. Amino acids: CASSLFGRSPTDTQYF.

This clone was observed a handful of times. The chain uses TRBV28 and TRBJ1-5; TRBD1 agrees at 9 bases. The CDR3 covers 15 residues. Germline loops: CDR1 MDHEN, CDR2 SYDVKM. J gave up 6 bases and V 6 bases, and 9 bases lay outside the gene matches. The CDR3 sequence is CASRVQGASAQPQHF. The CDR3 bases are TGTGCCAGCAGGGTACAGGGGGCGTCGGCTCAGCCCCAGCATTTT.

This chain links TRBV6-6 with TRBJ2-7, with unresolved D. Germline loops: CDR1 MNHNY, CDR2 SVGAGI (reference sequence). V was trimmed by 8 bases and J by 2 bases, leaving 13 bases between them. The CDR3 consists of 13 residues. CDR3 DNA: TGTGCCAGCCTATCCGAGGTGCCCTACGAGCAGTACTTC. It is translated as CASLSEVPYEQYF.

Concerning this clone: The same CDR3 is also encoded by other DNA sequences in this sample. CDR3 bases: TGTGCCAGCTCACTGGGACAGCAAGAGACCCAGTACTTC. Protein sequence: CASSLGQQETQYF. The chain carries TRBV18 and TRBJ2-5; 7 positions match TRBD1. CDR1 KGHSH and CDR2 LQKENI come from the germline V gene. CDR3 length equals 13 residues. Trimming at V came to 4 bases and at J to 2 bases, leaving 1 base not matched to a gene. Full variable domain (missing parts from reference TRBV18 and TRBJ2-5): NAGVMQNPRHLVRRRGQEARLRCSPMKGHSHVYWYRQLPEEGLKFMVYLQKENIIDESGMPKERFSAEFPKEGPSILRIQQVVRGDSAAYFCASSLGQQETQYFGPGTRLLVL.

J is TRBJ2-6 and V is TRBV11-2; 10 bases line up with TRBD1. This CDR3 is built from 18 residues. From germline, CDR1 is SGHAT and CDR2 FQNNGV. With 5 bases clipped from V and 1 base from J, the junction kept 8 bases outside the gene matches. CDR3 in amino acids: CASSPSTGGLSGANVLTF. The CDR3 DNA reads TGTGCCAGCAGCCCTTCGACAGGGGGCTTATCTGGGGCCAACGTCCTGACTTTC.

The V and J genes are TRBV7-9 and TRBJ2-3; D is perhaps TRBD1 or TRBD2 (5 bases each). Germline-derived CDR1 and CDR2 are SEHNR and FQNEAQ (reference sequence). V shed 5 bases and J shed 0 bases, with 15 bases lying between them. This CDR3 has 16 residues. The CDR3 loop reads CASSPRGAGSTDTQYF. As DNA, the CDR3 is TGTGCCAGCAGCCCCCGAGGGGCAGGGAGCACAGATACGCAGTATTTT.

J is TRBJ2-5 and V is TRBV2; 7 bases agree with TRBD1. CDR3 size: 15 residues. Losses at the gene ends were 6 bases for V and 5 bases for J; bases not matched to a gene: 12. Germline CDR1 and CDR2: SNHLY and FYNNEI. This chain's CDR3 is CASRKRGLELETQYF. DNA for the CDR3: TGTGCCAGCAGAAAAAGGGGGCTCGAGCTGGAGACCCAGTACTTC.

This clone occurred once. The chain employs TRBV5-4 and TRBJ2-2; 9 positions match TRBD1. The CDR3 spans 16 residues. V shed 3 bases, J shed 1 base, and the junction held 4 bases outside the gene matches. CDR1 and CDR2 from the germline V gene are SGHNT and YYREEE (reference sequence). CDR3 residues: CASSSRTGVNTGELFF. DNA for the CDR3: TGTGCCAGCAGCTCGAGGACAGGGGTGAACACCGGGGAGCTGTTTTTT.

This chain joins TRBV6-1 and TRBJ2-1; D is unclear. The CDR3 totals 17 residues. Germline V gene data show CDR1 as MNHNS and CDR2 as SASEGT. With 1 base removed from V and 0 bases from J, the gap between germline ends came to 13 bases. The DNA for the CDR3 is TGTGCCAGCAGTGAAGTACATCCCGAGACCTCCTACAATGAGCAGTTCTTC. Translation gives CASSEVHPETSYNEQFF.

This chain links TRBV4-1 with TRBJ2-7; D possibly corresponds to TRBD1 (5 bases). The CDR3 spans 14 residues. Germline lookup yields CDR1 MGHRA and CDR2 YSYEKL. V lost 5 bases and J 5 bases, leaving 16 bases between the germline ends. The CDR3 DNA sequence: TGCGCCAGCAGCAACACGCCGCAGGGCAACGAGCAGTACTTC. As protein: CASSNTPQGNEQYF.

This sequence joins TRBV11-3 and TRBJ2-1; TRBD2 might be the D (6 bases). Germline V gene lookup returns CDR1 SGHNT and CDR2 YENEEA. Deletions cut 2 bases from V and 1 base from J, with 9 bases between. CDR3 length: 15 amino acids. The CDR3 DNA sequence: TGTGCCAGCAGCTTACTACTAGCTTCCTACAATGAGCAGTTCTTC. Its protein product is CASSLLLASYNEQFF. Complete variable domain (other parts from reference TRBV11-3 and TRBJ2-1): EAGVVQSPRYKIIEKKQPVAFWCNPISGHNTLYWYLQNLGQGPELLIRYENEEAVDDSQLPKDRFSAERLKGVDSTLKIQPAELGDSAVYLCASSLLLASYNEQFFGPGTRLTVL.

The V and J genes are TRBV27 and TRBJ1-4, with TRBD1 matching over 7 bases. The trim removed 6 bases at V and 5 bases at J, leaving 24 bases unmatched. The CDR3 is made up of 20 amino acids. Germline V gives CDR1 MNHEY, CDR2 SMNVEV (reference sequence). The chain's CDR3 is CASSPFEGRQGGGGNEKLFF. CDR3 in DNA: TGTGCCAGCAGCCCCTTCGAGGGGCGACAGGGAGGGGGTGGCAATGAAAAACTGTTTTTT.

This clone was found once. The chain combines TRBV27 with TRBJ2-5; TRBD1 aligns across 9 bases. CDR1 and CDR2 (germline): MNHEY, SMNVEV (reference sequence). CDR3 length equals 16 residues. V lost 5 bases to trimming and J lost 4 bases; unmatched junction nucleotides: 11. The CDR3 nucleotides are TGTGCCAGCAGTAGGGGACAGGGTTATCGGGTAGAGACCCAGTACTTC. This sequence encodes CASSRGQGYRVETQYF.

This chain uses TRBV14 with TRBJ2-2; 7 bases are a match to TRBD1. With V trimmed by 4 bases and J by 4 bases, 24 bases remained unmatched. Per germline, CDR1 SGHDN and CDR2 FVKESK. This CDR3 has 21 residues. The CDR3 bases are TGTGCCAGCAGCCCCAGTGGCCGGGGACAGCCACGCATTTCGGCCACCGGGGAGCTGTTTTTT. Protein: CASSPSGRGQPRISATGELFF.

J is TRBJ1-1 and V is TRBV28; a weak D match, TRBD1 (5 bases). From germline, CDR1 is MDHEN and CDR2 SYDVKM. The length of the CDR3 is 13 residues. The germline V and J ends were trimmed by 6 bases and 1 base, with 9 bases remaining between them. The CDR3 is CASRYRRNTEAFF. In DNA form, the CDR3 reads TGTGCCAGCAGATACAGGAGGAACACTGAAGCTTTCTTT.

The V call is TRBV7-7, the J call TRBJ2-5; D might be TRBD2 (7 bases). The CDR3 is 15 residues long. Germline CDR1 is SSHAT and CDR2 is FNYEAQ (reference sequence). V was clipped by 5 bases and J by 1 base, with 14 bases between them. The CDR3 here is CASSRQGTTQETQYF. CDR3 bases: TGTGCCAGCAGCCGTCAGGGGACTACCCAAGAGACCCAGTACTTC.

This chain links TRBV6-4 with TRBJ2-7; D remains unclear. V was shortened by 3 bases and J by 4 bases, with 7 bases between the two germline ends. The CDR3 runs to 12 residues. Germline V lookup: CDR1 MRHNA, CDR2 SNTAGT. The CDR3 region has the DNA TGTGCCAGCAGTGAATGGGGTTACGAGCAGTACTTC. Amino acid sequence: CASSEWGYEQYF.